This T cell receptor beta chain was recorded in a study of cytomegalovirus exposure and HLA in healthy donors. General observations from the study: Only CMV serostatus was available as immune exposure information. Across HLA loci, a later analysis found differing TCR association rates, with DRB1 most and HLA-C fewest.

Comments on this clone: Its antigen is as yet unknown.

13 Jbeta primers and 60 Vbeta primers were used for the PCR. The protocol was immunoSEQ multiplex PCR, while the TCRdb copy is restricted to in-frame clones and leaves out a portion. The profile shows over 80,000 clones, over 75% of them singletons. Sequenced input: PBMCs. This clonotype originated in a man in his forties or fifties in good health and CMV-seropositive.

The CDR3 is CASRASGSSTDTQYF. CDR3 nucleotides: TGTGCCAGCAGAGCTAGCGGATCTAGCACAGATACGCAGTATTTT. The rearrangement uses TRBV9 and TRBJ2-3, with 7 bases matching TRBD2. This CDR3 comprises 15 residues. Per the germline V gene, CDR1 is SGDLS and CDR2 is YYNGEE. V lost 5 bases and J lost 0; bases outside the gene matches: 6.